This T cell receptor beta chain was identified during a study of T cells after posttransplantation cyclophosphamide. Study-wide findings and caveats: TRB clonality was highly associated with recipient CMV seropositivity and reactivation.

Ten or more counts support this clone. Its antigen is undetermined. Using immunoSEQ multiplex PCR, the repertoire was profiled, and TCRdb retains in-frame clones only, with some absent. Recorded here are tens of thousands of clones, with no singletons, and the ten leading clones hold about 2%. V lost 3 bases, J lost 2 bases, and 0 bases stayed unmatched. The CDR3 contains 15 residues. Germline lookup yields CDR1 SGHTA and CDR2 FQGNSA. The rearrangement links TRBV7-2 to TRBJ2-1; 11 nucleotides align to TRBD2. Sequencing was carried out using PBMCs. The TCR comes from a man in his forties or fifties in good health, CMV-negative, and a related stem cell transplant donor. The chain's CDR3 is CASSLGLAAYNEQFF. CDR3 nucleotide sequence: TGTGCCAGCAGCTTGGGACTAGCGGCCTACAATGAGCAGTTCTTC.